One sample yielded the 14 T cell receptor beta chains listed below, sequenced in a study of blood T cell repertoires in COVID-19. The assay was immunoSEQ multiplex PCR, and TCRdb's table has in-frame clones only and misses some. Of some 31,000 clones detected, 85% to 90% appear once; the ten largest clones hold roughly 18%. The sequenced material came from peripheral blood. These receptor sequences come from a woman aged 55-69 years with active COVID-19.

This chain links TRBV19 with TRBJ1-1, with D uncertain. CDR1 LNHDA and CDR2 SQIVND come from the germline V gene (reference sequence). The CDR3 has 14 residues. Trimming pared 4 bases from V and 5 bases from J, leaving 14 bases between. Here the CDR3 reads CASSRLRGRTEAFF. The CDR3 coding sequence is TGTGCCAGTAGTAGATTACGGGGAAGGACTGAAGCTTTCTTT.

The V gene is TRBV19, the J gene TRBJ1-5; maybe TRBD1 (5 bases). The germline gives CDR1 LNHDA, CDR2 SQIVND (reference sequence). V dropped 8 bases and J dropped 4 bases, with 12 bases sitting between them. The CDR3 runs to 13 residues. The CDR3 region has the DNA TGTGCCAGTTCCCGGACACTAAATCAGCCCCAGCATTTT. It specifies CASSRTLNQPQHF.

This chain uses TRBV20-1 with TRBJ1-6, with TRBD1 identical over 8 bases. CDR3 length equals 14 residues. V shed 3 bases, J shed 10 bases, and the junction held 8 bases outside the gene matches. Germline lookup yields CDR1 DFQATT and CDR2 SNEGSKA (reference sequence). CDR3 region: CSASVTGGNSPLHF. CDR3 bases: TGCAGTGCTAGTGTAACAGGGGGGAACTCACCCCTCCACTTT.

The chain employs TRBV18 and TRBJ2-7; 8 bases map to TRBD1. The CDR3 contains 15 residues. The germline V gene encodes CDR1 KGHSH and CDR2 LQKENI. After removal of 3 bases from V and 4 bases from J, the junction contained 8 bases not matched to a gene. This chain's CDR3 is CASSPLQDRVYEQYF. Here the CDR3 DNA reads TGTGCCAGCTCACCCTTGCAGGACAGGGTGTACGAGCAGTACTTC. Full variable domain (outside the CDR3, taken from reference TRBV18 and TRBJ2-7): NAGVMQNPRHLVRRRGQEARLRCSPMKGHSHVYWYRQLPEEGLKFMVYLQKENIIDESGMPKERFSAEFPKEGPSILRIQQVVRGDSAAYFCASSPLQDRVYEQYFGPGTRLTVT.

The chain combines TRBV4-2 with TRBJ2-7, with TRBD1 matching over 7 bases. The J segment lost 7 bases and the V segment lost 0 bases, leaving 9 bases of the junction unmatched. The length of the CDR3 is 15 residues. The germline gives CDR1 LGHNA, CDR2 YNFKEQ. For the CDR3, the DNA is TGTGCCAGCAGCCAAGATCGGAAGGGGGCGCGAGAGCAGTACTTC. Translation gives CASSQDRKGAREQYF.

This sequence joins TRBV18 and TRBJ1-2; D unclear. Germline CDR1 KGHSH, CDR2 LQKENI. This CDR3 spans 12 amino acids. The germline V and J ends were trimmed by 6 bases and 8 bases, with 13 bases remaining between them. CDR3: CASSQTSGGYTF. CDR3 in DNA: TGTGCCAGCTCCCAAACGAGCGGAGGCTACACCTTC.

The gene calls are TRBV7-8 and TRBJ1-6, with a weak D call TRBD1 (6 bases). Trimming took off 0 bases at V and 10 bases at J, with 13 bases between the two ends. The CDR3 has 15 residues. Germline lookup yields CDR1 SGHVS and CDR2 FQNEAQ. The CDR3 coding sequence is TGTGCCAGCAGCTTAGCGCTCAGGGGACGGTCACCCCTCCACTTT. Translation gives CASSLALRGRSPLHF.

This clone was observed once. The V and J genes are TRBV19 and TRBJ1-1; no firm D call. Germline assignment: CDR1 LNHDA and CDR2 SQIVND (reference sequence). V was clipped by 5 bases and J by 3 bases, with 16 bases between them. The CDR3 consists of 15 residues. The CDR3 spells CASSPPGRLDTEAFF. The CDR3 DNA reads TGTGCCAGTAGTCCCCCCGGCAGGTTGGACACTGAAGCTTTCTTT.

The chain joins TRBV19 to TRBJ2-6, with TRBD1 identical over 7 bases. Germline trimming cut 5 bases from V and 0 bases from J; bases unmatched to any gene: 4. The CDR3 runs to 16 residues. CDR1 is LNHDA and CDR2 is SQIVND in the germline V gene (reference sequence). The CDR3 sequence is CASSPRGSSGANVLTF. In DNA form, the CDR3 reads TGTGCCAGTAGTCCCAGGGGGAGCTCTGGGGCCAACGTCCTGACTTTC.

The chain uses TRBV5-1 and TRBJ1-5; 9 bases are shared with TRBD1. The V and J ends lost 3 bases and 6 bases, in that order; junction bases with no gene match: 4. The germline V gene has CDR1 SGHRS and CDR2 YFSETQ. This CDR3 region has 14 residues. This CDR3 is CASSWTGVGQPQHF. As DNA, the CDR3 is TGCGCCAGCAGCTGGACAGGGGTCGGTCAGCCCCAGCATTTT.

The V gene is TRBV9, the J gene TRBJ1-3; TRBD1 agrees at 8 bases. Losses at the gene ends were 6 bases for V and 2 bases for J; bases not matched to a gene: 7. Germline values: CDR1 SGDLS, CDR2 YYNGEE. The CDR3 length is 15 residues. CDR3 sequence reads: CASNIRGQAGNTIYF. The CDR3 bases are TGTGCCAGCAACATTAGGGGACAGGCTGGAAACACCATATATTTT.

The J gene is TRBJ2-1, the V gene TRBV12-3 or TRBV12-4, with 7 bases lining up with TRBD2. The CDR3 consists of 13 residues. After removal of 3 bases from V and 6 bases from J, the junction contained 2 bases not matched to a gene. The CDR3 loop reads CASSLGGTNEQFF. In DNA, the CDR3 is TGTGCCAGCAGTTTGGGGGGGACCAATGAGCAGTTCTTC.

The CDR3 nucleotides read TGTGCCAGCAGCTCCTTTGGGCGGGAGGCTTACAATGAGCAGTTCTTC. It encodes CASSSFGREAYNEQFF. The chain employs TRBV7-3 and TRBJ2-1, with 8 bases identical to TRBD2. The CDR3 sequence is 16 residues long. V shed 4 bases, J shed 4 bases, and the junction held 9 bases outside the gene matches. Germline V gives CDR1 SGHTA, CDR2 FQGTGA.

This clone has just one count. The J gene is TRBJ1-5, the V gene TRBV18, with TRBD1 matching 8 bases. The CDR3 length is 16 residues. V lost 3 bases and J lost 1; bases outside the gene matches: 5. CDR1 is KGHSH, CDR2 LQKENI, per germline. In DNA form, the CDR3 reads TGTGCCAGCTCACCCGGACAGGGTGCGAGCAATCAGCCCCAGCATTTT. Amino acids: CASSPGQGASNQPQHF. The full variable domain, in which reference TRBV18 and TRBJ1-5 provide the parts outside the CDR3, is NAGVMQNPRHLVRRRGQEARLRCSPMKGHSHVYWYRQLPEEGLKFMVYLQKENIIDESGMPKERFSAEFPKEGPSILRIQQVVRGDSAAYFCASSPGQGASNQPQHFGDGTRLSIL.